Each of the 20 T cell receptor beta chains below was sequenced from the same sample in a study of regulatory T cells in long-lasting Graves disease. Specified time point: persistent/refractory GD, antithyroid drugs over 5 years with positive TRAb. Extracted PBMC RNA gave rise to the TCR library. Library construction for TCR beta used iRepertoire HTBI primers and Arm-PCR of CDR3 regions. TCRdb reprocessed the multiplex PCR reads via MiXCR and lists one record per CDR3 protein. Of about 420,000 distinct CDR3 sequences detected, 23% appear once; the ten largest clones hold roughly a quarter. The starting material was peripheral blood mononuclear cells (PBMCs), obtained when the disease was refractory, from a patient treated with antithyroid drugs. The receptors shown here come from a female donor with Graves disease.

In its sample, this clonotype was seen a few times. The chain uses TRBV19 and TRBJ2-5; TRBD2 matches 13 bases. The V and J ends lost 8 bases and 1 base, in that order; junction bases with no gene match: 4. The CDR3 sequence is 15 residues long. CDR1 LNHDA and CDR2 SQIVND come from the germline V gene (reference sequence). The CDR3 spells CASSTSGRLQETQYF. The CDR3 DNA follows: TGTGCCAGTTCGACTAGCGGGAGGCTCCAAGAGACCCAGTACTTC.

This clonotype was found many times. This chain joins TRBV2 and TRBJ1-2; 10 positions agree with TRBD1. The V gene's germline CDR1 is SNHLY and CDR2 FYNNEI. The V and J ends lost 3 bases and 8 bases, in that order; junction bases with no gene match: 15. The CDR3 runs 17 residues. The CDR3 DNA reads as TGTGCCAGCAGTGAGCGAAGAGTCGGGACAGGGGCGCGGGGCTACACCTTC. This gives the protein CASSERRVGTGARGYTF.

The chain carries TRBV18 and TRBJ2-7, with 10 bases identical to TRBD2. This CDR3 has 16 residues. Trimming removed 0 bases from V and 3 bases from J; junction bases left unmatched: 5. Germline V lookup: CDR1 KGHSH, CDR2 LQKENI. The CDR3 is CASSPPASGRFYEQYF. CDR3 bases: TGTGCCAGCTCACCACCGGCTAGCGGGAGATTCTACGAGCAGTACTTC.

This clonotype has more than one count but fewer than ten. The gene calls are TRBV6-2 or TRBV6-3 and TRBJ2-7; 9 bases agree with TRBD2. The germline V gene has CDR1 MNHEY and CDR2 SVGEGT. This CDR3 has 15 residues. V shed 5 bases and J 1 base; nucleotides not matched to a gene: 6. CDR3 residues: CASSAGLAPSYEQYF. CDR3 DNA sequence: TGTGCCAGCAGTGCAGGACTAGCGCCTTCCTACGAGCAGTACTTC.

This clonotype was observed a few times. This rearrangement joins TRBV2 to TRBJ2-2; a possible D gene is TRBD2 (6 bases). CDR1 and CDR2 from the germline V gene are SNHLY and FYNNEI. CDR3 length equals 14 residues. Trimming shortened V by 7 bases and J by 2 bases, and 11 bases separated the two germline ends. CDR3 protein: CASTGGRNTGELFF. The CDR3 coding sequence is TGTGCCAGCACTGGGGGGAGAAACACCGGGGAGCTGTTTTTT.

This clonotype was seen repeatedly, ten times or more. The chain recombines TRBV28 with TRBJ1-4; 7 bases match TRBD1. CDR3 length: 14 amino acids. CDR1 MDHEN and CDR2 SYDVKM come from the germline V gene. V shed 3 bases, J shed 8 bases, and the junction held 6 bases outside the gene matches. CDR3 amino acids: CASSFAGGDEKLFF. The DNA for the CDR3 is TGTGCCAGCAGTTTCGCAGGGGGGGACGAAAAACTGTTTTTT.

As concerns this clonotype: Since a much larger clone is just one base distant, this may be a read error. This chain joins TRBV2 and TRBJ1-6, with D perhaps TRBD1 (6 bases). CDR1 and CDR2 (germline): SNHLY, FYNNEI. The length of the CDR3 is 16 residues. The CDR3 is CVSSDLATGPSSPLHF. For the CDR3, the DNA is TGTGTCAGCAGTGACCTGGCGACAGGACCCAGTTCACCCCTCCACTTT.

In nucleotides, the CDR3 is TGTGCCACCAGCAGAGATCGGGACAGGGGACCGAACACTGAAGCTTTCTTT. Its protein product is CATSRDRDRGPNTEAFF. The chain has TRBV15 and TRBJ1-1; 10 nucleotides agree with TRBD1. CDR1 and CDR2 (germline): LNHNV, YYDKDF (reference sequence). V shed 0 bases and J 1 base; nucleotides not matched to a gene: 5. The CDR3 is 17 amino acids.

This clonotype was detected many times. Likely a read error: the CDR3 ends without its conserved phenylalanine or tryptophan. Because the CDR3's place on the DNA is in doubt, the DNA is left out and the CDR3 is given as listed by TCRdb. The chain joins TRBV11-2 to TRBJ1-2; TRBD1 is the table's D call, not checked against the DNA. Germline-derived CDR1 and CDR2 are SGHAT and FQNNGV. The CDR3 spans 13 amino acids, including both terminal residues. The CDR3 loop reads CASEKGPGRCKAC.

The J gene is TRBJ1-2, the V gene TRBV30; 7 positions agree with TRBD1. V trimming: 4 bases; J trimming: 0 bases; junction bases outside the gene matches: 11. Germline lookup yields CDR1 GTSNPN and CDR2 SVGIG (reference sequence). The CDR3 loop spans 16 amino acids. CDR3 bases: TGTGCCTGGACGCAGTCGGAGGGGGCCGCTAACTATGGCTACACCTTC. Translation gives CAWTQSEGAANYGYTF.

This clonotype was seen ten or more times. V and J are TRBV28 and TRBJ1-1, with unresolved D. Trimming pared 7 bases from V and 1 base from J, leaving 16 bases between. Germline-derived CDR1 and CDR2 are MDHEN and SYDVKM. The CDR3 sequence is 15 residues long. For the CDR3, the DNA is TGTGCCAGCAATCCGACCGGGTTCAGGAACACTGAAGCTTTCTTT. Translation gives CASNPTGFRNTEAFF.

This clonotype was recorded once. Being one base from a much bigger clone, this may be a read error. The V call is TRBV12-3 or TRBV12-4, the J call TRBJ1-5; tentative D call: TRBD1 (6 bases). The CDR3 is 17 amino acids. V shed 4 bases and J shed 8 bases, with 24 bases lying between them. The CDR3 loop is CASSYPPAGAGYKPQHF. CDR3 sequence (DNA): TGTGCCAGCAGTTACCCCCCGGCAGGGGCAGGATATAAGCCCCAGCATTTT.

Concerning this clonotype: One end of the junction is discordant with germline, which a read error may explain. The chain employs TRBV7-9 and TRBJ1-3; 7 bases line up with TRBD1. The CDR3 runs 15 residues. Looked up from germline, CDR1 is SEHNR and CDR2 is FQNEAQ (reference sequence). CDR3 in DNA: TGTGCTAGCAGTGCGGGACAGACCTCTGGAAACACCATATATTTT. This translates into CASSAGQTSGNTIYF.

The chain carries TRBV30 and TRBJ1-1; D might be TRBD1 (5 bases). Trimming took off 1 base at V and 7 bases at J, with 13 bases between the two ends. The CDR3 contains 13 residues. The germline CDR1 and CDR2 sequences are GTSNPN and SVGIG (reference sequence). CDR3 sequence reads: CAWSAIGTDEAFF. CDR3 coding DNA: TGTGCCTGGAGTGCCATAGGGACGGATGAAGCTTTCTTT.

The rearrangement uses TRBV28 and TRBJ2-5, with TRBD2 identical over 9 bases. Trimming took 2 bases from V and 5 from J; bases not matched to a gene: 9. Germline CDR1 is MDHEN and CDR2 is SYDVKM. The CDR3 is made up of 16 amino acids. CDR3 nucleotides: TGTGCCAGCAGTTTACTAGCGGGGACCCTGAGGGAGACCCAGTACTTC. This codes for CASSLLAGTLRETQYF.

This clonotype was picked up a small number of times. The CDR3 DNA sequence: TGTGCCAGCAGTCGTAGACAGGGGCTGGGGAACACTGAAGCTTTCTTT. Residues: CASSRRQGLGNTEAFF. V usage is TRBV6-2 or TRBV6-3 and J usage is TRBJ1-1; 8 positions match TRBD1. The CDR3 is 16 amino acids. Losses at the gene ends were 5 bases for V and 1 base for J; bases not matched to a gene: 9. In germline, CDR1 is MNHEY, CDR2 SVGEGT.

This clonotype was counted at least ten times. The chain employs TRBV6-2 or TRBV6-3 and TRBJ2-7; TRBD1 might be the D (6 bases). Trimming took off 4 bases at V and 6 bases at J, with 13 bases between the two ends. The length of the CDR3 is 13 residues. The germline gives CDR1 MNHEY, CDR2 SVGEGT. The CDR3 loop reads CASSFDSGVEQYF. Written as DNA, the CDR3 is TGTGCCAGCAGTTTTGACTCAGGGGTCGAGCAGTACTTC.

The chain is built from TRBV11-1 and TRBJ2-7, with 8 bases identical to TRBD1. After removal of 2 bases from V and 5 bases from J, the junction contained 5 bases not matched to a gene. This CDR3 has 14 amino acids. Germline loops: CDR1 SGHAT, CDR2 FQDESV (reference sequence). CDR3 nucleotides: TGTGCCAGCAGCTTATCGGGACAGGTCCACGAGCAGTACTTC. Translating it yields CASSLSGQVHEQYF.

The rearrangement uses TRBV2 and TRBJ2-2; possible D gene TRBD2, 6 bases. The CDR3 has 17 amino acids. Germline CDR1 is SNHLY and CDR2 is FYNNEI. V shed 6 bases and J shed 4 bases, with 21 bases lying between them. DNA of the CDR3: TGTGCCAGCAGCGGTCGGGGGAGTGTAACGGGCACCGGGGAGCTGTTTTTT. This translates into CASSGRGSVTGTGELFF.

This clonotype has more than one count but fewer than ten. This chain joins TRBV20-1 and TRBJ1-4, with D possibly TRBD1 on 6 matching bases. Germline values: CDR1 DFQATT, CDR2 SNEGSKA (reference sequence). The CDR3 loop spans 14 amino acids. Trimming cost V 7 bases and J 1 base, with 13 bases left between them. The CDR3 DNA reads as TGCAGTGTTAGTCAGGGGATAACTAATGAAAAACTGTTTTTT. Its protein is CSVSQGITNEKLFF.